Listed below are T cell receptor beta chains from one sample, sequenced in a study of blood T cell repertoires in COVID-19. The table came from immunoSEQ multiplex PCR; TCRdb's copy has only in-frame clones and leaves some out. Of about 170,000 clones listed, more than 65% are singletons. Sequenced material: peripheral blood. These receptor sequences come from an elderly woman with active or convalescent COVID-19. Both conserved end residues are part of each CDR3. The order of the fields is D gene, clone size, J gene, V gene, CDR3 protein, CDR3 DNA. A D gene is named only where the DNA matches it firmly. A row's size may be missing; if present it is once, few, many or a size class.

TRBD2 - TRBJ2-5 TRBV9 CASSAFRTSGQETQYF TGTGCCAGCAGCGCGTTCCGGACTAGCGGCCAAGAGACCCAGTACTTC
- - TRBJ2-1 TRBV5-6 CASSLVSGFSSYNEQFF TGTGCCAGCAGCTTGGTTAGCGGCTTTAGCTCCTACAATGAGCAGTTCTTC
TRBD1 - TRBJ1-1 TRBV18 CASSRLGQGATEAFF TGTGCCAGCTCACGACTGGGACAGGGGGCTACTGAAGCTTTCTTT
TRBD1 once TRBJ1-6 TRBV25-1 CASKHSRGLSPLHF TGTGCCAGCAAACACAGCAGGGGGCTTTCACCCCTCCACTTT
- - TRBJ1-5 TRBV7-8 CASSLGARALGWPQHF TGTGCCAGCAGCTTAGGAGCCAGGGCCCTGGGGTGGCCCCAGCATTTT
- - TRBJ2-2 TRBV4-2 CASSQQGGWDTGELFF TGTGCCAGCAGCCAACAGGGGGGCTGGGACACCGGGGAGCTGTTTTTT
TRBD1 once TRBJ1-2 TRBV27 CARRGQDYGYTF TGTGCCAGGCGGGGACAGGACTATGGCTACACCTTC
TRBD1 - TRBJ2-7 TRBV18 CASSLGTGGRAYEQYF TGTGCCAGCTCACTCGGGACAGGAGGTAGGGCCTACGAGCAGTACTTC
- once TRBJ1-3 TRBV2 CASSEQGSGNTIYF TGTGCCAGCAGTGAACAGGGTTCTGGAAACACCATATATTTT
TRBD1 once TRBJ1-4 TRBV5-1 CASSPGQGQGINEKLFF TGCGCCAGCAGCCCAGGACAGGGGCAAGGGATAAATGAAAAACTGTTTTTT
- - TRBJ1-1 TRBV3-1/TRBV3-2 CASSLFRGRYTEAFF TGTGCCAGCAGCCTCTTCAGGGGCAGGTACACTGAAGCTTTCTTT
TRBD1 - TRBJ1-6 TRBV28 CARVRGDRGSPLHF TGTGCCAGGGTGAGGGGGGACAGGGGATCGCCCCTCCACTTT
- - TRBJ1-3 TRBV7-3 CASSLMPARAGNTIYF TGTGCCAGCAGCTTAATGCCCGCCAGGGCTGGAAACACCATATATTTT
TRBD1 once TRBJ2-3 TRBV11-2 CASSFPRDRGRGDTQYF TGTGCCAGCAGCTTCCCCCGGGACAGGGGGCGCGGAGATACGCAGTATTTT